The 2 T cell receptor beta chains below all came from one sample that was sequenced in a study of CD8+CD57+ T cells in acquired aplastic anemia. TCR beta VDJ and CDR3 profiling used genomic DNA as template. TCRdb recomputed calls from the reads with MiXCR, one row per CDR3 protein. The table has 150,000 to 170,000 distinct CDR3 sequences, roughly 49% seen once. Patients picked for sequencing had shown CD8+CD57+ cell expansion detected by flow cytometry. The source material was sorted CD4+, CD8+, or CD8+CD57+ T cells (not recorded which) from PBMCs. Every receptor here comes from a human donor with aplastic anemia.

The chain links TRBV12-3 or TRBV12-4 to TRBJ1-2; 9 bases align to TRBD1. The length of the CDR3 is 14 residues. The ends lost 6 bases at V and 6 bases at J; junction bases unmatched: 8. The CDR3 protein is CASSVTGGTDGYTF. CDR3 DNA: TGTGCCAGCAGCGTGACAGGGGGTACGGATGGCTACACCTTC.

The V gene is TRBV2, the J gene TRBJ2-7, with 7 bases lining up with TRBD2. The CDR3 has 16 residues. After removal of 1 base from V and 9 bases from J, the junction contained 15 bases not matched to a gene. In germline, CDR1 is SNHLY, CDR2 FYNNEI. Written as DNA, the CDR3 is TGTGCCAGCAGTGAAGGGGGGGGTAGTAAGCCTACGAGGCAGTACTTC. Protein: CASSEGGGSKPTRQYF.